This T cell receptor beta chain was sequenced during a study of T-cell memory formation after mild COVID-19 (dated by TCRdb to about 2021). Regarding the complete study: TCR sequence clusters from the two donors were found to be largely donor specific. The cohort was made up of two young adult volunteers, one female and one male, who were previously healthy. Longitudinal TCRalpha and TCRbeta repertoire sequencing tracked T-cell clones expanding and contracting after mild COVID-19 in a couple of donors.

PBMCs were isolated by Ficoll-Paque density gradient centrifugation. The reads were generated on an Illumina NovaSeq 6000. cDNA libraries for TCRalpha and TCRbeta were prepared by 5'RACE using constant-segment primers, with sample barcodes and unique molecular identifiers added. Trizol reagent was used to extract RNA from every sample. Library amplification was performed in two PCR steps, and a second sample barcode and Illumina TruSeq adapters were introduced in the second step. Sequencing of the libraries was done on an Illumina NovaSeq, producing 2 x 150 bp paired-end reads. The study's own analysis went as follows. With migec v1.2.7, reads were demultiplexed and then collapsed into UMI-guided consensus sequences. Using mixcr v2.1.11, UMI consensuses were aligned to TRA and TRB V and J templates and then assembled into clonotypes. A clonotype was counted as expanded or contracted only if both edgeR and NoisET called the change significant, with noise models trained on biological replicates. For edgeR calls, the cutoffs were a false discovery rate-adjusted p below 0.01 and a log2 fold-change threshold of 1. As an exploratory analysis of dynamics, max-normalized trajectories of the 1000 most abundant clonotypes were examined by PCA with hierarchical clustering. Each responding clone was given a CD4 or CD8 phenotype based on the CD4+ and CD8+ repertoires, which had been sequenced separately. TCRdb's own reprocessing of the public reads used fastp at Q25 and MiXCR and kept productive beta chains. Each entry is one CDR3 protein sequence, shown with its most common DNA and genes. These V and J calls rely on TCRdb rather than the paper's analysis. The sample table holds 200,000 to 250,000 distinct CDR3 sequences, of which about a sixth were seen once. The ten largest clones take up 3.5% of the sample.

A remark on this clonotype: This receptor's antigen is unknown. Base quality data are lacking; no much larger clone is found one base away.

General findings and caveats noted by the study authors: Only a couple of mild cases were covered in the study, and larger cohorts including severe cases with pre-infection samples were considered necessary. Clones contracting from day 15 to 85 had balanced CD4/CD8 phenotypes, while a second wave expanding from day 15 to 37 was biased towards CD4+. SARS-CoV-2 specificity was not confirmed for the second-wave clones peaking on day 37. Contracting CD4+ clones were located mainly in the CM and EM memory subsets, whereas CD8+ clones were found to be enriched in EMRA. The detection of some responding clones in pre-infection memory suggests that pre-existing cross-reactive memory T cells joined the SARS-CoV-2 response.

V sheds 4 bases and J sheds 2 bases, leaving 13 bases between their ends. The CDR3 goes from the cysteine to the phenylalanine over 15 residues. Of all the DNA, just the CDR3 is kept, 45 bases in frame from base 1. Per the germline V gene, SGDLS is the CDR1 and YYNGEE is the CDR2. This sequence originates from a man aged 18 to 30 who had mild COVID-19 (a few samples of this study predate the infection). The sample titles of this study are shuffled in the database, so cell type and time point are left out; the donor was told from shared clones. Sequences were obtained from PBMCs or a T cell subset sorted from them (not recorded which). The chain uses TRBV9 and TRBJ1-5, with the D gene not clear enough to name. CDR3 reads: CASSKSVTGNQPQHF. The bases read TGTGCCAGCAGCAAATCTGTGACTGGCAATCAGCCCCAGCATTTT.